This T cell receptor beta chain was sequenced during a study of OX40 agonist ivuxolimab in advanced cancers. Regarding the study as a whole: A proportion of nonresponders additionally exhibited low normalized T-cell clonal expansion.

Note on this clone: Its target is unknown.

Produced via immunoSEQ multiplex PCR; TCRdb's table is partial and in-frame only. The sample carries around 66,000 clones, nearly 90% recorded once. Losses at the gene ends were 5 bases for V and 0 bases for J; bases not matched to a gene: 7. From germline, CDR1 is SGHRS and CDR2 YFSETQ. The CDR3 runs 16 residues. The sample here was CD4+ or CD8+ T cells sorted from blood, taken in a trial of the OX40 agonist ivuxolimab. The chain employs TRBV5-1 and TRBJ2-3; 9 bases are a match to TRBD2. This sequence was found in an adult with an advanced solid tumor such as melanoma, head and neck, liver or kidney cancer. DNA of the CDR3: TGCGCCAGCAGGACCACCGGGACTAGCAGCACAGATACGCAGTATTTT. Its protein product is CASRTTGTSSTDTQYF.